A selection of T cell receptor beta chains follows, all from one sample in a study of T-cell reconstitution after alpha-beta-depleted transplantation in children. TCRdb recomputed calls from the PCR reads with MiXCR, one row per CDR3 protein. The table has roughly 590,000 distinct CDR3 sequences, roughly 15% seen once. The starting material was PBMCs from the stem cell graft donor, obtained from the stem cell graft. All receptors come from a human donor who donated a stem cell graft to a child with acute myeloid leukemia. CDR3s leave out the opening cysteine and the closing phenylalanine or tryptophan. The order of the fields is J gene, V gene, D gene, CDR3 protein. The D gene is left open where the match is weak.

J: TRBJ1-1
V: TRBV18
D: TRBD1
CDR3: ASSRRDRGQNVEAF

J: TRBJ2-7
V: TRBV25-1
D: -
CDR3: ASSDTGHIGSYEQY

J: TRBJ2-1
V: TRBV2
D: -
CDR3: ASSEYSSSYNEQF

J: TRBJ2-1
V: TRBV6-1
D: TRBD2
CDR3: ASSASGIYNEQF

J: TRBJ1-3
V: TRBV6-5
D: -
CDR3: ASSSGSFSGNTIY

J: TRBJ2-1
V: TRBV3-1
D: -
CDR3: ASSHRGFSNEQF

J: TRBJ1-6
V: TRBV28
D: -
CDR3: ASSLWRGNSPLH

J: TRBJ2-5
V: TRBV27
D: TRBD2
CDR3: ASSSRTSSKQETQY

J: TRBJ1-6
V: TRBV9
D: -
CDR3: ASSVGGPNSPLH

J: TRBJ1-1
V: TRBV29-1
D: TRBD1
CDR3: SALDRGLEAF

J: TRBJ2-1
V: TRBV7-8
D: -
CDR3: ASSLGLGSEQF